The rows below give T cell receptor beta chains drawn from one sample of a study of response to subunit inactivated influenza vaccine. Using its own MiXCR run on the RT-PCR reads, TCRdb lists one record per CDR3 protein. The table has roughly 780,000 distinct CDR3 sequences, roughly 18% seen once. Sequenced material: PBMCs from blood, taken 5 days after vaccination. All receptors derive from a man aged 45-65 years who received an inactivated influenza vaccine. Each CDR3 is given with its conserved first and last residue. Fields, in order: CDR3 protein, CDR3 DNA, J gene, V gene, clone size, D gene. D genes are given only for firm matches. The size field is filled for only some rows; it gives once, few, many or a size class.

CSVERRASNTEAFF TGCAGCGTTGAGAGGAGGGCCTCGAACACTGAAGCTTTCTTT TRBJ1-1 TRBV29-1 many .
CASSQERGRTELFF TGTGCCAGCAGCCAAGAGCGAGGGAGAACGGAGCTGTTTTTT TRBJ2-2 TRBV14 few .
CASSLWTRTGELFF TGTGCCAGCAGTTTGTGGACTCGTACCGGGGAGCTGTTTTTT TRBJ2-2 TRBV27 few .
CASSPRQGSITDTQYF TGTGCCAGCTCACCTCGACAGGGCTCCATCACAGATACGCAGTATTTT TRBJ2-3 TRBV18 many TRBD1
CASSRRDRVPHHQFF TGCGCCAGCAGCCGTCGCGACAGGGTCCCCCACCATCAGTTCTTC TRBJ2-1 TRBV4-3 . TRBD1
CATSDPGVSGANVLTF TGTGCCACCAGTGACCCGGGAGTTTCTGGGGCCAACGTCCTGACTTTC TRBJ2-6 TRBV24-1 few .
CASSLVGRGGAYEQYF TGCGCCAGCAGCTTGGTCGGCAGGGGTGGTGCCTACGAGCAGTACTTC TRBJ2-7 TRBV5-1 . .
CATSRDGGLATSTDTQYF TGTGCCACCAGCAGAGATGGGGGACTAGCGACTAGCACAGATACGCAGTATTTT TRBJ2-3 TRBV15 few TRBD2
CASTLSGGRYNEQFF TGTGCCAGCACCCTTAGCGGGGGGCGATACAATGAGCAGTTCTTC TRBJ2-1 TRBV12-3/TRBV12-4 few TRBD2
CASSSQGVSQPQHF TGTGCCAGCAGCTCGCAGGGGGTCTCGCAGCCCCAGCATTTT TRBJ1-5 TRBV5-6 few TRBD1
CASSSHPDRGYEQYF TGCGCCAGCAGTTCCCACCCGGACAGGGGTTACGAGCAGTACTTC TRBJ2-7 TRBV5-1 many TRBD1
CASRQTAGEQYF TGTGCCAGCAGACAGACAGCAGGCGAGCAGTACTTC TRBJ2-7 TRBV7-9 few .
CASSSRQGWGNTIYF TGTGCCAGCAGTTCAAGACAGGGTTGGGGGAACACCATATATTTT TRBJ1-3 TRBV28 . TRBD1
CASATGSLYEQYF TGTGCCAGCGCCACAGGGTCCCTCTACGAGCAGTACTTC TRBJ2-7 TRBV12-3/TRBV12-4 few .
CASSSGARQPQHF TGTGCCAGCAGCTCAGGGGCGAGGCAGCCCCAGCATTTT TRBJ1-5 TRBV12-3/TRBV12-4 . .
CASSDVGSYNEQFF TGCGCCAGCAGTGATGTCGGGTCATACAATGAGCAGTTCTTC TRBJ2-1 TRBV10-1 . .
CSARPSGVRDGYTF TGCAGTGCTAGACCTTCAGGGGTCAGGGATGGCTACACCTTC TRBJ1-2 TRBV20-1 . .
CASSLKRDGELFF TGTGCCAGCAGTTTAAAGCGTGACGGGGAGCTGTTTTTT TRBJ2-2 TRBV11-2 . .
CASSLNVEGAFF TGTGCCAGCAGCTTAAACGTAGAAGGAGCTTTCTTT TRBJ1-1 TRBV7-2 many .
CASSLGATGQETQYF TGTGCCAGCAGCTTAGGAGCGACAGGACAAGAGACCCAGTACTTC TRBJ2-5 TRBV7-7 many .
CASSVGTSQETQYF TGTGCCAGCAGCGTTGGGACTAGCCAAGAGACCCAGTACTTC TRBJ2-5 TRBV9 few TRBD2
CASSESHRIHEQFF TGTGCCAGCAGTGAATCCCACAGGATCCATGAGCAGTTCTTC TRBJ2-1 TRBV25-1 few .
CASSPGTGSKTQYF TGTGCCAGCAGCCCTGGGACAGGGAGTAAGACCCAGTACTTC TRBJ2-5 TRBV11-2 . TRBD1
CASSQVRDAGSSYEQYF TGCGCCAGCAGCCAAGTAAGGGACGCGGGAAGCTCCTACGAGCAGTACTTC TRBJ2-7 TRBV4-3 . .
CASSRGTAYTF TGTGCCAGCAGCCGGGGGACAGCATACACCTTC TRBJ1-2 TRBV5-6 few TRBD1
CATSDLAGGRVTDTQYF TGTGCCACCAGTGATTTGGCAGGGGGCCGGGTCACAGATACGCAGTATTTT TRBJ2-3 TRBV24-1 once TRBD1
CASSFRGFDYGYTF TGTGCCAGCAGCTTTAGGGGCTTCGACTATGGCTACACCTTC TRBJ1-2 TRBV7-9 . .
CASSLPGQGSETQYF TGTGCCAGCAGCTTGCCGGGACAGGGGTCTGAGACCCAGTACTTC TRBJ2-5 TRBV5-5 . TRBD1
CASSVGNTEAFF TGTGCCAGCAGTGTAGGGAACACTGAAGCTTTCTTT TRBJ1-1 TRBV27 . .
CSASWVRVSTDTQYF TGCAGTGCTAGTTGGGTACGAGTTAGCACAGATACGCAGTATTTT TRBJ2-3 TRBV20-1 few .
CASSPTRRQGYTF TGTGCCAGCAGCCCAACAAGGCGCCAAGGCTACACCTTC TRBJ1-2 TRBV6-1 few .
CATQQGGYDEQFF TGTGCCACCCAGCAGGGGGGGTACGATGAGCAGTTCTTC TRBJ2-1 TRBV24-1 . .
CASSLNLAETQYF TGCGCCAGCAGCTTGAACCTAGCTGAGACCCAGTACTTC TRBJ2-5 TRBV5-1 many .
CASSYSIGSSTDTQYF TGTGCCAGCAGTTACTCTATCGGGAGTTCAACGGATACGCAGTATTTT TRBJ2-3 TRBV6-2/TRBV6-3 . .
CASSRTTDSDTQYF TGCGCCAGCAGCCGGACAACAGATTCCGATACGCAGTATTTT TRBJ2-3 TRBV5-1 few .
CASSLGGLGANTQYF TGTGCCAGCAGTTTAGGAGGCCTGGGGGCCAATACGCAGTATTTT TRBJ2-3 TRBV12-3/TRBV12-4 . .
CASSLGGLAGSYEQYF TGCGCCAGCAGCTTGGGAGGACTAGCGGGAAGCTACGAGCAGTACTTC TRBJ2-7 TRBV5-1 . TRBD2
CASSHGQGGTYEQYF TGTGCCAGCAGCCACGGACAGGGGGGTACCTACGAGCAGTACTTC TRBJ2-7 TRBV14 . TRBD1
CASTDRLAVVSGTQYF TGTGCCAGCACCGACCGTCTAGCGGTGGTGTCGGGGACCCAGTACTTC TRBJ2-5 TRBV7-2 . TRBD2
CASSTPGQGAREQYF TGTGCCAGTAGTACCCCGGGACAGGGGGCGAGGGAGCAGTACTTC TRBJ2-7 TRBV19 . TRBD1
CASSATGGAFF TGTGCCAGCAGCGCGACGGGGGGAGCTTTCTTT TRBJ1-1 TRBV2 . .
CASSIRDRESSEQYF TGTGCCAGCAGCATACGGGACAGGGAATCAAGCGAGCAGTACTTC TRBJ2-7 TRBV9 many TRBD1
CSARADRGNNSPLHF TGCAGTGCTAGAGCGGACAGGGGGAATAATTCACCCCTCCACTTT TRBJ1-6 TRBV20-1 few TRBD1
CASSSLGYFSGNTIYF TGCGCCAGCAGTAGCTTGGGATACTTCTCTGGAAACACCATATATTTT TRBJ1-3 TRBV5-1 . .
CASGRQGIRMNTEAFF TGTGCCAGCGGAAGACAGGGGATTCGGATGAACACTGAAGCTTTCTTT TRBJ1-1 TRBV6-2/TRBV6-3 . TRBD1
CASSQDNRRTDTQYF TGCGCCAGCAGCCAAGATAATCGCCGCACAGATACGCAGTATTTT TRBJ2-3 TRBV4-3 . .
CATSRDGPRGIYEQYF TGTGCCACCAGCAGAGATGGGCCAAGGGGAATCTACGAGCAGTACTTC TRBJ2-7 TRBV15 many .
CASSLLGGTPETGELFF TGCGCCAGCAGCTTGTTAGGCGGGACCCCGGAGACCGGGGAGCTGTTTTTT TRBJ2-2 TRBV5-1 few .
CSVVTTYEQYF TGCAGCGTCGTGACAACGTACGAGCAGTACTTC TRBJ2-7 TRBV29-1 few .
CSARDQGGLNVQFF TGCAGTGCTAGAGATCAAGGGGGTCTTAATGTGCAGTTCTTC TRBJ2-1 TRBV20-1 . .
CSVRAGGRETQYF TGCAGCGTGCGAGCGGGGGGCCGAGAGACCCAGTACTTC TRBJ2-5 TRBV29-1 many TRBD2
CSVVVAGTGRGETQYF TGCAGCGTTGTCGTCGCCGGGACAGGGAGAGGAGAGACCCAGTACTTC TRBJ2-5 TRBV29-1 . TRBD1
CASAGTSPYEQYF TGTGCCAGCGCCGGGACATCCCCCTACGAGCAGTACTTC TRBJ2-7 TRBV6-1 . .
CASRRTGGNQPQHF TGTGCCAGCAGACGGACCGGGGGGAATCAGCCCCAGCATTTT TRBJ1-5 TRBV27 many .
CASSFLGDTRPGYTF TGTGCCAGCAGTTTTCTGGGGGACACGCGACCCGGCTACACCTTC TRBJ1-2 TRBV27 . .
CASSQTGRRYNEQFF TGTGCCAGCAGTCAGACTGGGCGGAGATACAATGAGCAGTTCTTC TRBJ2-1 TRBV6-2/TRBV6-3 . .
CASSQGTRNTEAFF TGTGCCAGCAGCCAAGGGACGAGGAACACTGAAGCTTTCTTT TRBJ1-1 TRBV4-2 many .